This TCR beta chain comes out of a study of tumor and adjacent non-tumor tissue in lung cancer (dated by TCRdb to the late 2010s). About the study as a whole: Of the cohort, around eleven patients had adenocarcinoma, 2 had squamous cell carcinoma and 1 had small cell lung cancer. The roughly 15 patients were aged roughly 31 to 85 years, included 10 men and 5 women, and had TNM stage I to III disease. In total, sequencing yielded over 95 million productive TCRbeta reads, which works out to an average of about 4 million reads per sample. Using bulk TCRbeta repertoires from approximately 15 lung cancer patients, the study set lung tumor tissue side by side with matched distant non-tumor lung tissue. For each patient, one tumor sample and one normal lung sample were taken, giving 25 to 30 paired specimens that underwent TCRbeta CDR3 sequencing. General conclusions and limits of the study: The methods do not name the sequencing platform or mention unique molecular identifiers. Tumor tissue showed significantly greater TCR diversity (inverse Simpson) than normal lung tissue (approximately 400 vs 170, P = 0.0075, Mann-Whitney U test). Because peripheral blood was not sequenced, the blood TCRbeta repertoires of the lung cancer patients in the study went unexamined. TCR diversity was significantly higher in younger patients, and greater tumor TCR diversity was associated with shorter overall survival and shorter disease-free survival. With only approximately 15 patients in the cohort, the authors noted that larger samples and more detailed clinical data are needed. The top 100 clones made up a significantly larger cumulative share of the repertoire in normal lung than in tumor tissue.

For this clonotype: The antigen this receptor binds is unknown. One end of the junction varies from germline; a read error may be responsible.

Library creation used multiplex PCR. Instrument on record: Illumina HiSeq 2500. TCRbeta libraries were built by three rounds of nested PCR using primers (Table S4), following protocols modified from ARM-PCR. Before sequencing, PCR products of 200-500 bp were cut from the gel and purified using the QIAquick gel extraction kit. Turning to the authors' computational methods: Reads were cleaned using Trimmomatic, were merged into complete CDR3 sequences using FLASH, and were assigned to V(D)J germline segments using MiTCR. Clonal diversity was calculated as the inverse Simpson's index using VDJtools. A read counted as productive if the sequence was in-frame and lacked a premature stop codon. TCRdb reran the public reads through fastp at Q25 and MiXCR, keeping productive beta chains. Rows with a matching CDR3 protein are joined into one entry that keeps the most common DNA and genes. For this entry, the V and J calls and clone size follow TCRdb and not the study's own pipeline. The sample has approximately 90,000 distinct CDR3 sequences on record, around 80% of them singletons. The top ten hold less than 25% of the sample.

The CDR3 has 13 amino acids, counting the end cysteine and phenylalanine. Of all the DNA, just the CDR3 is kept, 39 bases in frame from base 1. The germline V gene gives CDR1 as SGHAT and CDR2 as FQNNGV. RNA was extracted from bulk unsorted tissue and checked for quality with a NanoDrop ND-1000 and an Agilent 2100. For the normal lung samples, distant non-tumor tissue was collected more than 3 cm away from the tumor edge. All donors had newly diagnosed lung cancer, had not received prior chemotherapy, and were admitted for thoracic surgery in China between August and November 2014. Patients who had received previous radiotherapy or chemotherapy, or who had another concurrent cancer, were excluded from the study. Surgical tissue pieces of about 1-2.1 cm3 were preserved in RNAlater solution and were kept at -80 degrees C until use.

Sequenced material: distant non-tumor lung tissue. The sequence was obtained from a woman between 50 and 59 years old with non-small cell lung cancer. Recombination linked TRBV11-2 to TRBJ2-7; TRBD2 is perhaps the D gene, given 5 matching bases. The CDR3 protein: CASSLDPGVEQYF. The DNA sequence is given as TGTGCGAGCAGCTTAGATCCCGGGGTCGAGCAGTACTTC.